Detailed here is one TCR beta chain. Its antigen remains unknown. The data were obtained in a study of CD8 T cells in Susac syndrome. Overall study results and limits: The study recognized that its TCR sequencing and HLA analysis covered a relatively small number of individuals.

Random hexamers served to reverse transcribe about 0.45 to 1 ug RNA. TCRdb reanalysed the immunoSEQ multiplex PCR reads using MiXCR and keeps one entry per CDR3 protein. Among over 150,000 distinct CDR3 sequences listed, 90% to 96% were seen once. The source of this sequence is a human donor with Susac syndrome. The sample comprised CD4+ T cells from PBMCs.

The CDR3 sequence is CASTIDRDGYTF. DNA for the CDR3: TGTGCCAGCACAATCGACAGGGACGGCTACACCTTC. V usage is TRBV12-3 or TRBV12-4 and J usage is TRBJ1-2; TRBD1 agrees at 7 bases. The CDR3 is made up of 12 amino acids. J gave up 8 bases and V 7 bases, and 7 bases lay outside the gene matches.